These 21 T cell receptor beta chains originate from one sample sequenced in a study of blood T cells in healthy people across ages. With a J-beta primer mix and a sample-barcoded 5' primer, a second PCR ran about 7 to 11 cycles. TCRdb called the 5' RACE reads again in MiXCR, with one record for every CDR3 protein. The sample lists about 620,000 distinct CDR3 sequences, roughly half occurring once. Sequencing used blood. These receptors originate from a woman of 80 years or more in good health.

This clonotype was detected many times. This chain connects TRBV6-5 to TRBJ1-4; D may be TRBD1 (6 bases). In germline, CDR1 is MNHEY, CDR2 SVGAGI. The V gene lost 4 bases and the J gene lost 8 bases, with 14 bases spanning the gap. The CDR3 consists of 14 residues. CDR3 in amino acids: CASSLDSFSEKLFF. The CDR3 nucleotides read TGTGCCAGCAGTTTGGACAGCTTCAGCGAAAAACTGTTTTTT.

Concerning this clonotype: This may come from a read error, since a much larger clone is one base off. The CDR3 DNA reads as TGTGCCAGCAGCGTAGCAGTATTAAGAGAGACCCAGTACTTC. Encoded protein: CASSVAVLRETQYF. V and J are TRBV7-9 and TRBJ2-5; D unresolved. Germline-derived CDR1 and CDR2 are SEHNR and FQNEAQ (reference sequence). CDR3 length: 14 residues.

V usage is TRBV7-2 and J usage is TRBJ2-5, with 7 bases matching TRBD2. CDR1 is SGHTA and CDR2 is FQGNSA in the germline V gene. V trimming: 5 bases; J trimming: 5 bases; junction bases outside the gene matches: 5. CDR3 length: 13 amino acids. The CDR3 loop is CASSGDYRETQYF. In DNA form, the CDR3 reads TGTGCCAGCAGCGGGGACTATCGGGAGACCCAGTACTTC. The full variable domain, rest sourced from reference TRBV7-2 and TRBJ2-5, is GAGVSQSPSNKVTEKGKDVELRCDPISGHTALYWYRQSLGQGLEFLIYFQGNSAPDKSGLPSDRFSAERTGGSVSTLTIQRTQQEDSAVYLCASSGDYRETQYFGPGTRLLVL.

This clonotype has ten or more counts. The genes are TRBV12-5 and TRBJ2-7; D unclear. Germline CDR1 and CDR2: LGHNT and FRNRAP. Trimming removed 10 bases from V and 4 bases from J, with 14 bases in between. This CDR3 is built from 12 residues. This CDR3 reads CATVLVGYEQYF. DNA for the CDR3: TGTGCTACGGTCCTTGTTGGATACGAGCAGTACTTC.

This chain uses TRBV12-3 or TRBV12-4 with TRBJ2-3, with TRBD2 as a possible D gene (6 bases). V shed 0 bases and J shed 0 bases, with 16 bases lying between them. The CDR3 is 18 residues long. The CDR3 DNA sequence: TGTGCCAGCAGTTTAGCAGGAGGGGAGGCTTCTAGCACAGATACGCAGTATTTT. This sequence encodes CASSLAGGEASSTDTQYF.

This clonotype was counted between two and nine times. The V call is TRBV28, the J call TRBJ2-5; D not resolved. The CDR3 has 10 residues. Between the trimmed V and J ends, which lost 7 bases and 11 bases, there was a span of 11 bases. The germline CDR1 and CDR2 sequences are MDHEN and SYDVKM. The DNA of the CDR3 is TGTGCCAGCAAGCAGGTTGAGCAGTACTTC. Amino acid sequence: CASKQVEQYF.

CDR3: CAWSVVPRDQPQHF. The CDR3 DNA follows: TGTGCCTGGAGTGTCGTGCCCAGGGATCAGCCCCAGCATTTT. The rearrangement links TRBV30 to TRBJ1-5, with a weak D call TRBD1 (5 bases). Germline CDR1 and CDR2: GTSNPN and SVGIG (reference sequence). The germline V and J ends were trimmed by 0 bases and 5 bases, with 11 bases remaining between them. The CDR3 covers 14 residues.

This clonotype was seen more than once but under ten times. The chain recombines TRBV10-3 with TRBJ2-7, with a possible D match to TRBD2 (7 bases). Trimming took 8 bases from V and 4 from J, leaving 12 bases between them. The CDR3 extends over 12 amino acids. Germline CDR1 is ENHRY and CDR2 is SYGVKD. The CDR3 here is CAIRGAAYEQYF. DNA for the CDR3: TGTGCCATCCGGGGGGCGGCTTACGAGCAGTACTTC.

This rearrangement joins TRBV5-4 to TRBJ2-1, with 7 bases that match TRBD2. V lost 6 bases, J lost 2 bases, and 5 bases stayed unmatched. This CDR3 region has 14 residues. Germline-derived CDR1 and CDR2 are SGHNT and YYREEE (reference sequence). CDR3 loop: CASMVGTTYNEQFF. The CDR3 DNA sequence: TGTGCCAGCATGGTCGGGACTACCTACAATGAGCAGTTCTTC.

This rearrangement joins TRBV13 to TRBJ1-2; D is ambiguous. This CDR3 is built from 13 residues. Germline loops: CDR1 PRHDT, CDR2 FYEKMQ (reference sequence). V dropped 8 bases and J dropped 4 bases, with 14 bases sitting between them. CDR3 coding DNA: TGTGCCAGCCGCCTGGCAGCTCTCTATGGCTACACCTTC. As protein: CASRLAALYGYTF.

This clonotype has a single count. The gene calls are TRBV7-2 and TRBJ2-3; 7 nucleotides line up with TRBD2. Germline V gives CDR1 SGHTA, CDR2 FQGNSA. V trimming: 5 bases; J trimming: 6 bases; junction bases outside the gene matches: 11. This CDR3 contains 15 residues. In DNA form, the CDR3 reads TGTGCCAGCAGCCTCCTAGGCGGGGGAGGCGATACGCAGTATTTT. It encodes CASSLLGGGGDTQYF.

The gene calls are TRBV4-1 and TRBJ2-3; tentatively, D is TRBD1 (5 bases). This CDR3 is 16 amino acids long. V was cut by 0 bases and J by 2 bases, with 12 bases left in between. In germline, CDR1 is MGHRA, CDR2 YSYEKL. CDR3 sequence: CASSQDTVDTTDTQYF. DNA of the CDR3: TGCGCCAGCAGCCAAGATACCGTGGACACCACAGATACGCAGTATTTT.

This clonotype has only one observation. The CDR3 sequence: CSVVWDLDTQYF. The CDR3 DNA sequence: TGCAGCGTTGTCTGGGATCTCGATACGCAGTATTTT. V usage is TRBV29-1 and J usage is TRBJ2-3; unclear D gene. Germline values: CDR1 SQVTM, CDR2 ANQGSEA. There are 12 residues in the CDR3. The germline V and J ends were trimmed by 4 bases and 6 bases, with 11 bases remaining between them.

In its sample, this clonotype was seen a few times. The chain is built from TRBV5-1 and TRBJ2-5, with D maybe TRBD1 (5 bases). Per germline, CDR1 SGHRS and CDR2 YFSETQ. The V end was cut by 4 bases, the J end by 13 bases, with 14 bases between. CDR3 length equals 11 residues. The CDR3 sequence is CASSTTGERYF. CDR3 bases: TGCGCCAGCAGCACAACAGGAGAGCGGTACTTC.

This chain connects TRBV27 to TRBJ2-4; 8 bases are shared with TRBD2. Near its end, the DNA agrees better with TRBJ2-7, so the J call may be wrong. Looked up from germline, CDR1 is MNHEY and CDR2 is SMNVEV (reference sequence). The CDR3 is 15 amino acids. The CDR3 loop reads CASSAAGGNSYEQYF. CDR3 in DNA: TGTGCCAGCAGTGCGGCGGGGGGTAACTCCTACGAGCAGTACTTC.

This clonotype was seen many times. The chain couples TRBV9 to TRBJ2-1, with D possibly TRBD2 on 6 matching bases. The CDR3 loop spans 15 amino acids. Germline V CDR1 and CDR2: SGDLS, YYNGEE. V lost 3 bases, J lost 4 bases, and 14 bases lay in between. The CDR3 nucleotides are TGTGCCAGCAGCGCCCCCGGGACTTATTACAATGAGCAGTTCTTC. Its translation: CASSAPGTYYNEQFF.

The V gene is TRBV27, the J gene TRBJ2-1; TRBD2 agrees at 10 bases. V lost 3 bases to trimming and J lost 10 bases; unmatched junction nucleotides: 12. This CDR3 has 16 residues. CDR1 is MNHEY and CDR2 is SMNVEV in the germline V gene (reference sequence). In nucleotides, the CDR3 is TGTGCCAGCAGTTTGAGGACTAGCGGAGGAGTGTCGGAGCAGTTCTTC. It translates to CASSLRTSGGVSEQFF.

The chain's CDR3 is CSAVVGTGSGRQYF. The CDR3 DNA reads TGCAGTGCTGTGGTCGGGACAGGGTCGGGACGGCAGTACTTC. The chain couples TRBV20-1 to TRBJ2-5, with 9 bases fitting TRBD1. CDR3 length: 14 residues. Germline CDR1 DFQATT, CDR2 SNEGSKA (reference sequence). J gave up 11 bases and V 5 bases, and 15 bases lay outside the gene matches.

A note on this clonotype: This clone may be a read error of a much larger clone one base away. V and J are TRBV10-3 and TRBJ1-6, with D perhaps matching TRBD1 (6 bases). The CDR3 is 13 residues long. Looked up from germline, CDR1 is ENHRY and CDR2 is SYGVKD. CDR3 sequence reads: CAIRQGYNLPLHF. In DNA form, the CDR3 reads TGTGCCATCAGACAGGGCTATAATTTACCCCTCCACTTT.

This chain links TRBV2 with TRBJ1-5; 7 positions match TRBD1. Germline-derived CDR1 and CDR2 are SNHLY and FYNNEI. With V trimmed by 5 bases and J by 1 base, 5 bases remained unmatched. This CDR3 is 15 amino acids long. The chain's CDR3 is CASSPGQTSNQPQHF. CDR3 DNA: TGTGCCAGCAGTCCGGGACAGACAAGCAATCAGCCCCAGCATTTT.

The chain links TRBV12-3 or TRBV12-4 to TRBJ1-5, with 7 bases that match TRBD1. Unmatched junction bases numbered 8, after V lost 10 bases and J lost 2 bases. The CDR3 runs to 14 residues. The CDR3 is CATIQGGGNQPQHF. The CDR3 DNA reads as TGTGCCACAATCCAGGGGGGGGGCAATCAGCCCCAGCATTTT.